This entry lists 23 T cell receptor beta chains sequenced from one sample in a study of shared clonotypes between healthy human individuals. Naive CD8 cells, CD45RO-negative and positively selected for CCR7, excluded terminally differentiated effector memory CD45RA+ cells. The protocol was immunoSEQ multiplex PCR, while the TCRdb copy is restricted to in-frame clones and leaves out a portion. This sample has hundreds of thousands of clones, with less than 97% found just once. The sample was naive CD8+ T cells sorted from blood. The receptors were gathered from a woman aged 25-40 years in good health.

CDR3 nucleotide sequence: TGTGCCAGCAGCCTGGGGGACAGGGCTAATGAAAAACTGTTTTTT. This sequence encodes CASSLGDRANEKLFF. The V call is TRBV7-6, the J call TRBJ1-4; 9 bases match TRBD1. V was pared by 5 bases and J by 3 bases, with 4 bases of the junction left unmatched. The CDR3 length is 15 residues. Germline values: CDR1 SGHVS, CDR2 FNYEAQ.

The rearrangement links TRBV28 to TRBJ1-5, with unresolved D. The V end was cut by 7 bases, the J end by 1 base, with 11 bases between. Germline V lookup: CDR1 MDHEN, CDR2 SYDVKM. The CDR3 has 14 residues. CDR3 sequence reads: CASTLGVSNQPQHF. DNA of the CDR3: TGTGCCAGCACCCTCGGGGTGAGCAATCAGCCCCAGCATTTT. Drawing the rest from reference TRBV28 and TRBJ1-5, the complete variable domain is DVKVTQSSRYLVKRTGEKVFLECVQDMDHENMFWYRQDPGLGLRLIYFSYDVKMKEKGDIPEGYSVSREKKERFSLILESASTNQTSMYLCASTLGVSNQPQHFGDGTRLSIL.

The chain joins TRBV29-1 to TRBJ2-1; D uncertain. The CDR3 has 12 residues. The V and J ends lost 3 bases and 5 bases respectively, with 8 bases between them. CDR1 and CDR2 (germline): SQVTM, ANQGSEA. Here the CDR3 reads CSVDALNNEQFF. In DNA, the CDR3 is TGCAGCGTTGACGCGCTCAACAATGAGCAGTTCTTC.

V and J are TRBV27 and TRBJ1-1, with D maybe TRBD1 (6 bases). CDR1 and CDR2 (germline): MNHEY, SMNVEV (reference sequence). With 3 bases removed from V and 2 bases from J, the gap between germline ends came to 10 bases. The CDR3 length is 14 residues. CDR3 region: CASSFSGANTEAFF. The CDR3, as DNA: TGTGCCAGCAGTTTTTCGGGGGCTAACACTGAAGCTTTCTTT.

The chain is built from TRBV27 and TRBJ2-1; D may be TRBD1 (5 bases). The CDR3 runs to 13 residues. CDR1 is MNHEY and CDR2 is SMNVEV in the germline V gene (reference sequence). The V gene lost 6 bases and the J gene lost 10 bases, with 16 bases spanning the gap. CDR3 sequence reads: CASSVPLGAEQFF. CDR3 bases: TGTGCCAGCAGCGTACCCCTAGGGGCAGAGCAGTTCTTC.

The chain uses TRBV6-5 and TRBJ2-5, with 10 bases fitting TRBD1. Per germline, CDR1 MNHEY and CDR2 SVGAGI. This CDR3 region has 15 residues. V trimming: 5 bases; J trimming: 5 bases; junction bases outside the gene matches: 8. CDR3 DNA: TGTGCCAGCAGTCGAGGGGACAGGGGACAGGAGACCCAGTACTTC. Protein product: CASSRGDRGQETQYF.

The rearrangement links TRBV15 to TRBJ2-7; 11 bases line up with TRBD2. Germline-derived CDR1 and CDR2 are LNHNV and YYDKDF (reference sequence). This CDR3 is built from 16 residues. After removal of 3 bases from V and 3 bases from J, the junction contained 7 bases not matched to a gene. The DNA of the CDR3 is TGTGCCACCAGCAGGGATGGGACTAGCGGAAACTACGAGCAGTACTTC. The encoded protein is CATSRDGTSGNYEQYF.

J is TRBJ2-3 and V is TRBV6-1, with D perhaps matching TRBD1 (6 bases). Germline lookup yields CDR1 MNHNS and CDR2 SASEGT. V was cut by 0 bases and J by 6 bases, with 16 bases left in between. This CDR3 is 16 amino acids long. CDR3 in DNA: TGTGCCAGCAGTGAAGCCGGGACATCTTACTGGGATACGCAGTATTTT. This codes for CASSEAGTSYWDTQYF.

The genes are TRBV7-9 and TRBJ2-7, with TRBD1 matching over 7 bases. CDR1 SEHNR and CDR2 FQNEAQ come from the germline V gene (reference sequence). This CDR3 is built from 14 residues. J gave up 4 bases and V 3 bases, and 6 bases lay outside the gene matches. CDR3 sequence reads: CASSFPQQGYEQYF. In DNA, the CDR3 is TGTGCCAGCAGCTTCCCCCAACAGGGGTACGAGCAGTACTTC.

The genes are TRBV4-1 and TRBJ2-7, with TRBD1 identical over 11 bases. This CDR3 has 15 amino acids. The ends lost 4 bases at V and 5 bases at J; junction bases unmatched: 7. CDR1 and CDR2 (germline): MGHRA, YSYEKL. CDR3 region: CASSRAGQGVNEQYF. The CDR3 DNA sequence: TGCGCCAGCAGCCGGGCGGGACAGGGGGTGAACGAGCAGTACTTC.

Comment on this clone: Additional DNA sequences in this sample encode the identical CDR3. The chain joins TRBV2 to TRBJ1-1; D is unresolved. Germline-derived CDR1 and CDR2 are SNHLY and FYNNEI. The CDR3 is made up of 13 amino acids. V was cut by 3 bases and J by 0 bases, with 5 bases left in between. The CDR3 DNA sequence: TGTGCCAGCAGTGACAGCATGAACACTGAAGCTTTCTTT. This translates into CASSDSMNTEAFF.

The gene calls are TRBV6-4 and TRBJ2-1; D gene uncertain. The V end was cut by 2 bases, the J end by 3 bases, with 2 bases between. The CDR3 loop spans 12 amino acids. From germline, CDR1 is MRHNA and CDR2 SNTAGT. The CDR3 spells CASSDNYNEQFF. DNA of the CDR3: TGTGCCAGCAGTGACAACTACAATGAGCAGTTCTTC.

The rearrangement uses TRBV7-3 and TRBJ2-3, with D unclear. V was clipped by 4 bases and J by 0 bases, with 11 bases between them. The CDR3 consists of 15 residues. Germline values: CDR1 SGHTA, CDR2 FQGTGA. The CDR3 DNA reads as TGTGCCAGCAGCTCCCCCACCGCCAGCACAGATACGCAGTATTTT. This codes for CASSSPTASTDTQYF.

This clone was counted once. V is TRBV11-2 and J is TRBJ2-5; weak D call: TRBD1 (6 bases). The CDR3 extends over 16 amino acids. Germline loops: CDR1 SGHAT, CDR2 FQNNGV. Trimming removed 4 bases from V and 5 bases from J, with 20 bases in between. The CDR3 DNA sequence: TGTGCCAGCAGCTCCCACCCCGGGACACGGGTGGAGACCCAGTACTTC. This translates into CASSSHPGTRVETQYF.

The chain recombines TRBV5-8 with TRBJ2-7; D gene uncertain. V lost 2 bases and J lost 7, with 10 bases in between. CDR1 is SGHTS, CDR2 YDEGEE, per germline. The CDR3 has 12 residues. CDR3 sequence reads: CASSLSPAEQYF. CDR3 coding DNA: TGTGCCAGCAGCTTATCGCCGGCGGAGCAGTACTTC.

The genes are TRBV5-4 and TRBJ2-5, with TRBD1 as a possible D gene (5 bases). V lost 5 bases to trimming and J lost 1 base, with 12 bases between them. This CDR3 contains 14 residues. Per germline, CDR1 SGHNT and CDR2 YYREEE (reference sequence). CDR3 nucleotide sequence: TGTGCCAGCAGTCTCAGGGTTGGCCAAGAGACCCAGTACTTC. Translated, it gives CASSLRVGQETQYF.

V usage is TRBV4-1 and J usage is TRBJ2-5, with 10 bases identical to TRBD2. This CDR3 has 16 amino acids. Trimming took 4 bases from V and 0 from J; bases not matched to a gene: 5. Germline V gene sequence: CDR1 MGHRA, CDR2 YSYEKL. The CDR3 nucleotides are TGCGCCAGCAGCCCGCGCGGACTAGCGGACCAAGAGACCCAGTACTTC. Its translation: CASSPRGLADQETQYF.

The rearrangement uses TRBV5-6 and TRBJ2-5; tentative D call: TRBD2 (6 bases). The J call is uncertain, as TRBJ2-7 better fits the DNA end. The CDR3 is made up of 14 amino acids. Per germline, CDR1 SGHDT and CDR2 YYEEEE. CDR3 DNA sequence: TGTGCCAGCAGCTTGGCCTGGGGAGGAGGCGAGCAGTACTTC. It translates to CASSLAWGGGEQYF.

CDR3 loop: CASSLLGMNTEAFF. Written as DNA, the CDR3 is TGTGCCAGCAGCTTGCTGGGGATGAACACTGAAGCTTTCTTT. The chain joins TRBV7-8 to TRBJ1-1; D ambiguous. Germline-derived CDR1 and CDR2 are SGHVS and FQNEAQ. The CDR3 sequence is 14 residues long. V lost 3 bases and J 0 bases, leaving 8 bases between the germline ends.

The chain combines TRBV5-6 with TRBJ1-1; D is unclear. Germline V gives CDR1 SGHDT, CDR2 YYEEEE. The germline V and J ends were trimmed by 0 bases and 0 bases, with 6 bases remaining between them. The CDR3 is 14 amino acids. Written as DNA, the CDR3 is TGTGCCAGCAGCTTGGGGGCTATGAACACTGAAGCTTTCTTT. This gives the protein CASSLGAMNTEAFF.

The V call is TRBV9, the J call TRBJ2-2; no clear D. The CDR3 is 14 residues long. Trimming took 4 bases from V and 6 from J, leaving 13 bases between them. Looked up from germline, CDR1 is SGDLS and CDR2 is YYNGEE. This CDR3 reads CASSSPSAPGELFF. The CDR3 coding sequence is TGTGCCAGCAGCTCACCCTCCGCCCCCGGGGAGCTGTTTTTT.

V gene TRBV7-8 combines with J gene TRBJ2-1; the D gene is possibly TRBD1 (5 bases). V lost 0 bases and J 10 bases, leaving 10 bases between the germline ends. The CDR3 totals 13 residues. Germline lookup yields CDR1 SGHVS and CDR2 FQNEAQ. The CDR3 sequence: CASSLAGLGEQFF. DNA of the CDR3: TGTGCCAGCAGCTTAGCGGGGCTTGGGGAGCAGTTCTTC. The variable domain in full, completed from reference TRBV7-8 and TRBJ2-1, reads GAGVSQSPRYKVAKRGQDVALRCDPISGHVSLFWYQQALGQGPEFLTYFQNEAQLDKSGLPSDRFFAERPEGSVSTLKIQRTQQEDSAVYLCASSLAGLGEQFFGPGTRLTVL.

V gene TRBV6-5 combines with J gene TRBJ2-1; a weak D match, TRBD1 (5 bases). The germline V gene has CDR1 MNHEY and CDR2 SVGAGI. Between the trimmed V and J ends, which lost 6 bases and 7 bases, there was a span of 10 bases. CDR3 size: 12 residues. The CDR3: CASSPGWNEQFF. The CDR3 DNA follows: TGTGCCAGCAGCCCAGGGTGGAATGAGCAGTTCTTC.